The clone carrying this T cell receptor (beta chain) was observed a few times. At one end the junction does not follow the germline gene, possibly because of a read error. Germline assignment: CDR1 MNHEY and CDR2 SVGEGT. The CDR3 totals 14 residues. The data are from a study of metastatic and nonmetastatic thyroid tumors. Each patient came to thyroid surgery without any prior treatment (of any kind). TCRdb used MiXCR to call clones anew from the PCR reads. The sample contains 40,000 or so clones, 15% to 20% of which appear only once. The gene calls are TRBV6-2 or TRBV6-3 and TRBJ2-6, with D tentatively TRBD1 (6 bases). Material: blood. This receptor was identified in a female donor with papillary thyroid cancer or a benign thyroid nodule (not recorded which). Some clones in this sample may be carry-over from other donors' samples. The DNA of the CDR3 is TGTGCCAGCAGTTGGGCCTCTGGGGACAACGTCATGACTTTC. As protein: CASSWASGDNVMTF.